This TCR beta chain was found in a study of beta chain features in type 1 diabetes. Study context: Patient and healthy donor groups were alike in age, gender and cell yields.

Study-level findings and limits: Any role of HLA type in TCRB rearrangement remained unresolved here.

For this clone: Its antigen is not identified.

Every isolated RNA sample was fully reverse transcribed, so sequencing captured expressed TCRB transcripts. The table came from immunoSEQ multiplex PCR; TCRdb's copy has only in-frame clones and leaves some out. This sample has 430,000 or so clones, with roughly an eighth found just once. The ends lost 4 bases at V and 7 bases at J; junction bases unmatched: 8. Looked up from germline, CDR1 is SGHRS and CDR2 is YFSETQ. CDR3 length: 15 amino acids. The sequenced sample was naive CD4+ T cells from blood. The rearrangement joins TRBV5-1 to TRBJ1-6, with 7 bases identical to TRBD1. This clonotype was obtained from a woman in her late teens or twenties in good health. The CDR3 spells CASSLAQGRNSPLHF. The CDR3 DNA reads TGCGCCAGCAGCCTGGCACAGGGGCGGAATTCACCCCTCCACTTT.